This T cell receptor beta chain was identified during a study of CD8 T cells in Susac syndrome. Reverse transcription of about 0.45 to 1 ug RNA was performed with random hexamers. The CDR3 of TCR beta was amplified by immunoSEQ multiplex PCR across 54 Vbeta and 13 Jbeta. TCRdb re-called the immunoSEQ multiplex PCR reads with MiXCR, one entry per CDR3 protein. The sample includes 150,000 or so distinct CDR3 sequences, roughly 95% of them seen just once. Trimming shortened V by 1 base and J by 2 bases, and 9 bases separated the two germline ends. CDR1 and CDR2 from the germline V gene are GTSNPN and SVGIG (reference sequence). The CDR3 totals 13 residues. TCR beta was sequenced from blood CD8+ and CD4+ T cells.

The receptor was isolated from a human donor with multiple sclerosis. J is TRBJ2-7 and V is TRBV30; D may be TRBD1 (6 bases). Source material: CD8+ T cells from PBMCs. CDR3 DNA sequence: TGTGCCTGGAGTGGGGACACTACCTACGAGCAGTACTTC. This gives the protein CAWSGDTTYEQYF.